The present TCR beta chain was sequenced within a study of blood T cell repertoires in COVID-19. Across the whole study: Acute-phase and convalescent COVID-19 samples originated in the United States, Italy and Spain. PBMCs, B-cell-depleted T cells, or T cells provided the cDNA or gDNA that made up the material.

There are 16 residues in the CDR3. After removal of 6 bases from V and 5 bases from J, the junction contained 13 bases not matched to a gene. Per germline, CDR1 SNHLY and CDR2 FYNNEI. Authors' processing steps: By means of reference gene primer amplification, nucleated cell counts were estimated. The repertoire was sequenced with immunoSEQ multiplex PCR; TCRdb's copy has only in-frame clones and lacks some. That table supplies the V and J calls and clone size; D and trimming were determined from the DNA. The repertoire holds roughly 70,000 clones, about 84% seen once, with around 15% in the top ten. The specimen was peripheral blood. The clonotype comes from a human donor in a cohort sampled during active COVID-19. The chain recombines TRBV2 with TRBJ2-7, with 10 bases matching TRBD2. The CDR3 region is CASSPGLAGEGDEQYF. Written as DNA, the CDR3 is TGTGCCAGCAGCCCTGGGCTAGCGGGAGAGGGCGACGAGCAGTACTTC.